The clone carrying this TCR beta chain came up many times. The sample is drawn from a study of early T cells in non-severe SARS-CoV-2 infection. Individual cDNA molecules were tagged with unique molecular identifiers. Via MiXCR, TCRdb re-called the 5' RACE reads, giving one row per CDR3 protein. The table shows about 30,000 distinct CDR3 sequences, with less than 6% occurring only once. The CDR3 spans 14 residues. The germline V and J ends were trimmed by 2 bases and 2 bases, with 9 bases remaining between them. CDR1 and CDR2 from the germline V gene are MNHNS and SASEGT. This clonotype originated in an adult who was a healthcare worker with PCR-confirmed SARS-CoV-2 infection or an uninfected control (not recorded which). The genes are TRBV6-1 and TRBJ1-2; weak D call: TRBD1 (6 bases). Material for sequencing was whole blood. The CDR3 coding sequence is TGTGCCAGCAGTGAACAGGGGAGGAACTATGGCTACACCTTC. Translated: CASSEQGRNYGYTF.